These T cell receptor beta chains were read from a single sample in a study of cytomegalovirus exposure and HLA in healthy donors. This table comes from immunoSEQ multiplex PCR, and its TCRdb copy is limited to in-frame clones, with some not included. The sample lists about 140,000 clones; 70% to 85% were seen once. The sequencing input was PBMCs. These receptors were taken from a man between 35 and 55 years old in good health and CMV-seronegative. CDR3s include the opening cysteine and the closing phenylalanine or tryptophan. A D gene is named only where the DNA matches it firmly. Not all rows give a size; the values are once, few, many and, for expanded clones, a class.

clone size: NA
J gene: TRBJ2-7
V gene: TRBV21-1
D gene: NA
CDR3 protein: CASSKDTSGGYEQYF
CDR3 DNA: TGTGCCAGCAGCAAGGATACTAGCGGGGGCTACGAGCAGTACTTC

clone size: NA
J gene: TRBJ2-7
V gene: TRBV7-3
D gene: TRBD1
CDR3 protein: CASGAGGEQYF
CDR3 DNA: TGTGCCAGTGGGGCAGGGGGCGAGCAGTACTTC

clone size: NA
J gene: TRBJ1-1
V gene: TRBV28
D gene: TRBD1
CDR3 protein: CASSLLHRGIAFF
CDR3 DNA: TGTGCCAGCAGTTTACTTCACAGGGGAATAGCTTTCTTT

clone size: NA
J gene: TRBJ2-7
V gene: TRBV19
D gene: NA
CDR3 protein: CASSIAGVGYEQYF
CDR3 DNA: TGTGCCAGTAGTATAGCGGGAGTCGGATACGAGCAGTACTTC

clone size: NA
J gene: TRBJ1-6
V gene: TRBV28
D gene: NA
CDR3 protein: CASSLQEFMSPLHF
CDR3 DNA: TGTGCCAGCAGTTTACAGGAATTCATGTCACCCCTCCACTTT

clone size: NA
J gene: TRBJ2-7
V gene: TRBV28
D gene: TRBD1
CDR3 protein: CASSVPGQGSYEQYF
CDR3 DNA: TGTGCCAGCAGTGTCCCGGGACAGGGTTCCTACGAGCAGTACTTC

clone size: NA
J gene: TRBJ1-5
V gene: TRBV29-1
D gene: NA
CDR3 protein: CAVGEADQPQHF
CDR3 DNA: TGCGCGGTAGGCGAGGCAGATCAGCCCCAGCATTTT

clone size: NA
J gene: TRBJ1-4
V gene: TRBV4-1
D gene: NA
CDR3 protein: CASSQERVKLFF
CDR3 DNA: TGCGCCAGCAGCCAAGAGCGGGTTAAACTGTTTTTT

clone size: NA
J gene: TRBJ1-2
V gene: TRBV28
D gene: NA
CDR3 protein: CASSPTSRGYGYTF
CDR3 DNA: TGTGCCAGCAGTCCTACAAGTCGGGGCTATGGCTACACCTTC

clone size: once
J gene: TRBJ1-6
V gene: TRBV19
D gene: NA
CDR3 protein: CASSSWPEDPGRNSPLHF
CDR3 DNA: TGTGCCAGTAGTAGCTGGCCGGAGGACCCCGGCCGGAATTCACCCCTCCACTTT

clone size: NA
J gene: TRBJ1-2
V gene: TRBV11-2
D gene: NA
CDR3 protein: CASSLGGSHMGSGYTF
CDR3 DNA: TGTGCCAGCAGCTTAGGAGGATCCCACATGGGTAGTGGCTACACCTTC

clone size: few
J gene: TRBJ1-5
V gene: TRBV2
D gene: NA
CDR3 protein: CASSVERGYQPQHF
CDR3 DNA: TGTGCCAGCAGCGTAGAAAGGGGATATCAGCCCCAGCATTTT

clone size: NA
J gene: TRBJ2-7
V gene: TRBV6-1
D gene: TRBD1
CDR3 protein: CASSRDRVVHEQYF
CDR3 DNA: TGTGCCAGCAGCCGGGACAGGGTTGTCCACGAGCAGTACTTC

clone size: NA
J gene: TRBJ2-7
V gene: TRBV12-5
D gene: TRBD2
CDR3 protein: CASGLSRDYTYEQYF
CDR3 DNA: TGTGCTAGTGGTTTGTCTCGGGACTATACCTACGAGCAGTACTTC

clone size: NA
J gene: TRBJ2-2
V gene: TRBV21-1
D gene: NA
CDR3 protein: CASSKVGTEFTGELFF
CDR3 DNA: TGTGCCAGCAGCAAAGTGGGGACAGAATTCACCGGGGAGCTGTTTTTT

clone size: NA
J gene: TRBJ1-2
V gene: TRBV29-1
D gene: TRBD1
CDR3 protein: CSVLKTGKGYTF
CDR3 DNA: TGCAGCGTTCTAAAGACAGGGAAAGGCTACACCTTC

clone size: NA
J gene: TRBJ2-5
V gene: TRBV4-1
D gene: TRBD2
CDR3 protein: CASSQFGGEETQYF
CDR3 DNA: TGCGCCAGCAGCCAATTCGGGGGGGAAGAGACCCAGTACTTC

clone size: few
J gene: TRBJ1-1
V gene: TRBV28
D gene: NA
CDR3 protein: CASSYRVMMTEAFF
CDR3 DNA: TGTGCCAGCAGCTACAGGGTGATGATGACTGAAGCTTTCTTT

clone size: NA
J gene: TRBJ2-2
V gene: TRBV19
D gene: NA
CDR3 protein: CASSIAGRGDGELFF
CDR3 DNA: TGTGCCAGTAGTATAGCGGGCAGGGGTGATGGGGAGCTGTTTTTT

clone size: NA
J gene: TRBJ2-7
V gene: TRBV4-2
D gene: NA
CDR3 protein: CASSQDTGSSYEQYF
CDR3 DNA: TGTGCCAGCAGCCAAGATACAGGGAGCTCCTACGAGCAGTACTTC

clone size: NA
J gene: TRBJ2-3
V gene: TRBV29-1
D gene: NA
CDR3 protein: CSVDSGINTDTQYF
CDR3 DNA: TGCAGCGTTGATTCCGGGATCAACACAGATACGCAGTATTTT

clone size: NA
J gene: TRBJ1-2
V gene: TRBV28
D gene: NA
CDR3 protein: CASRGEELYGYTF
CDR3 DNA: TGTGCCAGCAGAGGGGAAGAACTTTATGGCTACACCTTC

clone size: NA
J gene: TRBJ2-2
V gene: TRBV6-1
D gene: NA
CDR3 protein: CASRTGGRAPGELFF
CDR3 DNA: TGTGCCAGCAGGACTGGAGGGCGAGCCCCCGGGGAGCTGTTTTTT

clone size: few
J gene: TRBJ2-6
V gene: TRBV19
D gene: TRBD1
CDR3 protein: CASSPGGQRLSGANVLTF
CDR3 DNA: TGTGCCAGTAGTCCAGGGGGACAGCGACTCTCTGGGGCCAACGTCCTGACTTTC

clone size: NA
J gene: TRBJ2-2
V gene: TRBV23-1
D gene: NA
CDR3 protein: CASNTQGVGELFF
CDR3 DNA: TGCGCCAGCAACACCCAGGGTGTCGGGGAGCTGTTTTTT

clone size: NA
J gene: TRBJ2-5
V gene: TRBV7-9
D gene: NA
CDR3 protein: CASSLGGQTETQYF
CDR3 DNA: TGTGCCAGCAGCTTAGGGGGGCAGACGGAGACCCAGTACTTC

clone size: NA
J gene: TRBJ2-7
V gene: TRBV4-3
D gene: NA
CDR3 protein: CASSHGLGGSYEQYF
CDR3 DNA: TGCGCCAGCAGCCACGGACTAGGGGGATCCTACGAGCAGTACTTC

clone size: few
J gene: TRBJ1-1
V gene: TRBV5-4
D gene: NA
CDR3 protein: CASSLGRAKTEAFF
CDR3 DNA: TGTGCCAGCAGCTTGGGCAGGGCGAAGACTGAAGCTTTCTTT

clone size: NA
J gene: TRBJ2-1
V gene: TRBV19
D gene: TRBD2
CDR3 protein: CASSIAGGPKDEQFF
CDR3 DNA: TGTGCCAGTAGTATAGCGGGGGGGCCTAAGGATGAGCAGTTCTTC

clone size: NA
J gene: TRBJ1-3
V gene: TRBV29-1
D gene: NA
CDR3 protein: CSVEDLGSGGNTIYF
CDR3 DNA: TGCAGCGTTGAAGATTTGGGGAGTGGTGGAAACACCATATATTTT

clone size: few
J gene: TRBJ2-7
V gene: TRBV7-9
D gene: TRBD1
CDR3 protein: CASSSAGTGSLEQYF
CDR3 DNA: TGTGCCAGCAGCTCAGCCGGGACAGGGTCCCTCGAGCAGTACTTC

clone size: few
J gene: TRBJ1-2
V gene: TRBV7-9
D gene: NA
CDR3 protein: CASSLISYGYTF
CDR3 DNA: TGTGCCAGCAGCTTAATCAGCTATGGCTACACCTTC

clone size: few
J gene: TRBJ2-7
V gene: TRBV10-3
D gene: TRBD1
CDR3 protein: CAISEPPGQGDYEQYF
CDR3 DNA: TGTGCCATCAGTGAGCCTCCGGGACAGGGGGACTACGAGCAGTACTTC

clone size: NA
J gene: TRBJ2-5
V gene: TRBV5-1
D gene: TRBD2
CDR3 protein: CASHGRGAAETQYF
CDR3 DNA: TGCGCCAGCCACGGGAGGGGGGCGGCGGAGACCCAGTACTTC

clone size: once
J gene: TRBJ2-1
V gene: TRBV28
D gene: NA
CDR3 protein: CASSFRGPKHNEQFF
CDR3 DNA: TGTGCCAGCAGTTTCAGGGGCCCCAAACACAATGAGCAGTTCTTC

clone size: NA
J gene: TRBJ2-3
V gene: TRBV5-1
D gene: NA
CDR3 protein: CASRRPSGTDTQYF
CDR3 DNA: TGCGCCAGCAGAAGACCTAGCGGCACAGATACGCAGTATTTT

clone size: NA
J gene: TRBJ2-5
V gene: TRBV28
D gene: NA
CDR3 protein: CASSRTVKETQYF
CDR3 DNA: TGTGCCAGCAGTCGGACAGTTAAAGAGACCCAGTACTTC

clone size: NA
J gene: TRBJ2-7
V gene: TRBV19
D gene: NA
CDR3 protein: CASSIAPPTTEQYF
CDR3 DNA: TGTGCCAGTAGTATAGCCCCCCCGACAACCGAGCAGTACTTC

clone size: NA
J gene: TRBJ2-1
V gene: TRBV11-3
D gene: NA
CDR3 protein: CASSFTAGGGTYNEQFF
CDR3 DNA: TGTGCCAGCAGCTTTACGGCGGGTGGTGGTACCTACAATGAGCAGTTCTTC

clone size: NA
J gene: TRBJ1-5
V gene: TRBV6-5
D gene: NA
CDR3 protein: CASSYSSGSQPQHF
CDR3 DNA: TGTGCCAGCAGTTACTCATCGGGTTCTCAGCCCCAGCATTTT

clone size: NA
J gene: TRBJ2-1
V gene: TRBV14
D gene: TRBD1
CDR3 protein: CASSPGWGTGNGPRFNEQFF
CDR3 DNA: TGTGCCAGCAGCCCCGGTTGGGGGACAGGGAATGGTCCGCGGTTCAATGAGCAGTTCTTC

clone size: NA
J gene: TRBJ1-5
V gene: TRBV19
D gene: NA
CDR3 protein: CASSIKRSGVYLQPQHF
CDR3 DNA: TGTGCCAGTAGTATAAAACGGAGCGGGGTTTACCTTCAGCCCCAGCATTTT

clone size: few
J gene: TRBJ2-7
V gene: TRBV7-9
D gene: NA
CDR3 protein: CASSFPGESYEQYF
CDR3 DNA: TGTGCCAGCAGCTTTCCGGGGGAGTCCTACGAGCAGTACTTC

clone size: few
J gene: TRBJ2-7
V gene: TRBV5-4
D gene: TRBD1
CDR3 protein: CASSPRQGRNEQYF
CDR3 DNA: TGTGCCAGCAGCCCAAGACAGGGGAGAAACGAGCAGTACTTC

clone size: NA
J gene: TRBJ2-5
V gene: TRBV7-2
D gene: TRBD2
CDR3 protein: CASSPLPSGPEETQYF
CDR3 DNA: TGTGCCAGCAGCCCTCTACCTAGCGGGCCAGAAGAGACCCAGTACTTC

clone size: once
J gene: TRBJ2-7
V gene: TRBV27
D gene: TRBD1
CDR3 protein: CASSLGQSYEQYF
CDR3 DNA: TGTGCCAGCAGTTTGGGACAGTCCTACGAGCAGTACTTC

clone size: NA
J gene: TRBJ1-2
V gene: TRBV28
D gene: TRBD1
CDR3 protein: CASSLTGIGYTF
CDR3 DNA: TGTGCCAGCAGCCTGACAGGGATAGGCTACACCTTC

clone size: NA
J gene: TRBJ2-5
V gene: TRBV25-1
D gene: NA
CDR3 protein: CASSEFYTNGFQETQYF
CDR3 DNA: TGTGCCAGCAGTGAATTTTACACTAACGGATTCCAAGAGACCCAGTACTTC

clone size: NA
J gene: TRBJ2-7
V gene: TRBV4-2
D gene: NA
CDR3 protein: CASSQDSRTISYEQYF
CDR3 DNA: TGTGCCAGCAGCCAAGATAGTAGGACAATCTCCTACGAGCAGTACTTC

clone size: NA
J gene: TRBJ2-1
V gene: TRBV29-1
D gene: TRBD2
CDR3 protein: CSVEGLAGTQDNEQFF
CDR3 DNA: TGCAGCGTTGAAGGATTAGCGGGGACCCAAGATAATGAGCAGTTCTTC

clone size: NA
J gene: TRBJ2-1
V gene: TRBV5-1
D gene: NA
CDR3 protein: CASSLDLYNEQFF
CDR3 DNA: TGCGCCAGCAGCTTGGACTTGTACAATGAGCAGTTCTTC

clone size: NA
J gene: TRBJ2-1
V gene: TRBV11-2
D gene: NA
CDR3 protein: CASSPISGSSYNEQFF
CDR3 DNA: TGTGCCAGCAGCCCCATTAGCGGAAGCTCCTACAATGAGCAGTTCTTC

clone size: NA
J gene: TRBJ1-4
V gene: TRBV5-4
D gene: TRBD1
CDR3 protein: CASSPGQGSNEKLFF
CDR3 DNA: TGTGCCAGCAGCCCTGGACAGGGCTCTAATGAAAAACTGTTTTTT

clone size: NA
J gene: TRBJ2-7
V gene: TRBV7-9
D gene: TRBD2
CDR3 protein: CASSGTGTSGRSYYEQYF
CDR3 DNA: TGTGCCAGCAGCGGGACCGGGACTAGCGGGAGGAGTTACTACGAGCAGTACTTC

clone size: NA
J gene: TRBJ2-1
V gene: TRBV7-9
D gene: TRBD1
CDR3 protein: CSSSLRQGSRIDNEQFF
CDR3 DNA: TGTTCCAGCAGCCTAAGACAGGGGAGTAGAATCGACAATGAGCAGTTCTTC

clone size: few
J gene: TRBJ1-3
V gene: TRBV5-1
D gene: NA
CDR3 protein: CASSQVGGRAGNTIYF
CDR3 DNA: TGCGCCAGCAGCCAGGTCGGGGGAAGAGCAGGAAACACCATATATTTT

clone size: NA
J gene: TRBJ2-2
V gene: TRBV29-1
D gene: TRBD1
CDR3 protein: CSVGYRGNTGELFF
CDR3 DNA: TGCAGCGTCGGATACAGGGGAAACACCGGGGAGCTGTTTTTT